This T cell receptor (beta chain) derives from a study of shared clonotypes between healthy human individuals. Whole-study findings and limits: Few donors restricted represented genetic and exposure-history diversity. The study sampled only blood, and tissue repertoires likely differ.

Each subset's genomic DNA was shared equally among a number of immunoSEQ plates. Produced via immunoSEQ multiplex PCR; TCRdb's table is partial and in-frame only. The table shows around 1.4 million clones, with about 98.5% occurring only once. Concerning this clone itself: No antigen is known for it.

This CDR3 region has 17 residues. Germline CDR1 is SGHVS and CDR2 is FNYEAQ. Trimming took off 2 bases at V and 0 bases at J, with 11 bases between the two ends. Only Caucasian adults living in Nashville, Tennessee made up the donor group. The TCR originated in a man aged 25 to 40 in good health. The sample taken for sequencing was naive CD4+ T cells sorted from blood. Regarding subset: CD45RA+ positively selected. This sequence joins TRBV7-6 and TRBJ2-6; D not resolved. The CDR3 sequence: CASSLKNPGSGANVLTF. Here the CDR3 DNA reads TGTGCCAGCAGCTTAAAAAACCCTGGCTCTGGGGCCAACGTCCTGACTTTC.